The 28 T cell receptor beta chains reported below all come from one sample, sequenced in a study of CD8 T cells in ankylosing spondylitis. General study findings and limits: Seemingly distinctive of ankylosing spondylitis blood was a TCR beta motif formed by eight highly homologous variants.

TCRdb re-derived calls from the 5' RACE reads in MiXCR, one entry per CDR3 protein. Among around 130,000 distinct CDR3 sequences, approximately 17% were seen once, and the ten largest hold roughly 30%. Their antigens remain unidentified. The sequencing sample was made of blood, either unsorted or a sorted T cell fraction (not recorded which). The receptors were gathered from a male donor with ankylosing spondylitis.

V is TRBV28 and J is TRBJ1-5; a possible D gene is TRBD1 (5 bases). Germline V gene data show CDR1 as MDHEN and CDR2 as SYDVKM. Trimming pared 2 bases from V and 4 bases from J, leaving 9 bases between. The CDR3 runs to 14 residues. CDR3 sequence reads: CASSLLDRNQPQHF. CDR3 nucleotides: TGTGCCAGCAGTTTACTCGACAGAAATCAGCCCCAGCATTTT. Drawing the rest from reference TRBV28 and TRBJ1-5, the complete variable domain is DVKVTQSSRYLVKRTGEKVFLECVQDMDHENMFWYRQDPGLGLRLIYFSYDVKMKEKGDIPEGYSVSREKKERFSLILESASTNQTSMYLCASSLLDRNQPQHFGDGTRLSIL.

The chain is built from TRBV28 and TRBJ2-5; D call uncertain. CDR3 length: 14 amino acids. Deletions cut 6 bases from V and 4 bases from J, with 15 bases between. Germline V lookup: CDR1 MDHEN, CDR2 SYDVKM. The DNA for the CDR3 is TGTGCCAGCAGCGCCGGAGTGCCGACAGAGACCCAGTACTTC. Translated: CASSAGVPTETQYF.

V gene TRBV7-6 combines with J gene TRBJ2-1; 9 positions agree with TRBD1. The CDR3 is made up of 16 amino acids. Germline V gene data show CDR1 as SGHVS and CDR2 as FNYEAQ. V lost 2 bases to trimming and J lost 5 bases; unmatched junction nucleotides: 7. The CDR3 DNA follows: TGTGCCAGCAGCTTATGGACAGGGGAGACCAACAATGAGCAGTTCTTC. This encodes CASSLWTGETNNEQFF.

This clonotype showed up just a few times. The chain has TRBV20-1 and TRBJ2-7; D remains ambiguous. The CDR3 loop spans 11 amino acids. In germline, CDR1 is DFQATT, CDR2 SNEGSKA (reference sequence). V was trimmed by 6 bases and J by 3 bases, leaving 9 bases between them. This CDR3 is CSAQDIYEQYF. In DNA form, the CDR3 reads TGCAGTGCCCAAGACATCTACGAGCAGTACTTC.

There are many counts of this clonotype. The chain recombines TRBV12-3 or TRBV12-4 with TRBJ2-7; weak D call: TRBD2 (5 bases). CDR3 size: 18 residues. Trimming pared 1 base from V and 1 base from J, leaving 20 bases between. The CDR3 DNA is TGTGCCAGCAGTTTAGGGAATCCCAGTGCCGGGAAATCCTACGAGCAGTACTTC. Translated: CASSLGNPSAGKSYEQYF.

The V and J genes are TRBV4-2 and TRBJ2-3, with D possibly TRBD2 on 5 matching bases. The CDR3 loop spans 17 amino acids. The germline V gene encodes CDR1 LGHNA and CDR2 YNFKEQ. V dropped 0 bases and J dropped 3 bases, with 16 bases sitting between them. In DNA form, the CDR3 reads TGTGCCAGCAGCCAAGAGGGCACCGCGCCGGGGACAGATACGCAGTATTTT. This encodes CASSQEGTAPGTDTQYF.

V gene TRBV12-3 or TRBV12-4 combines with J gene TRBJ1-1, with 8 bases fitting TRBD1. The ends lost 6 bases at V and 6 bases at J; junction bases unmatched: 12. The CDR3 is made up of 15 amino acids. The CDR3 reads CASRAGQAEWAEAFF. The CDR3 nucleotides read TGTGCCAGCAGGGCGGGACAGGCCGAGTGGGCTGAAGCTTTCTTT.

This clonotype was picked up a small number of times. CDR3 region: CASSLVPVDYEQYF. The CDR3, as DNA: TGCGCCAGCAGCTTGGTGCCCGTCGACTACGAGCAGTACTTC. The V gene is TRBV5-1, the J gene TRBJ2-7; unclear D gene. The V end was cut by 0 bases, the J end by 3 bases, with 10 bases between. Looked up from germline, CDR1 is SGHRS and CDR2 is YFSETQ. The CDR3 runs to 14 residues.

This clonotype was picked up a small number of times. V is TRBV5-1 and J is TRBJ2-1, with unresolved D. Germline V gene lookup returns CDR1 SGHRS and CDR2 YFSETQ. The germline V and J ends were trimmed by 0 bases and 6 bases, with 10 bases remaining between them. The CDR3 is 14 residues long. CDR3 sequence (DNA): TGCGCCAGCAGCTTGGTTAGGGTGGGCAATGAGCAGTTCTTC. It encodes CASSLVRVGNEQFF.

The table lists this clonotype with a few counts. The V call is TRBV6-5, the J call TRBJ2-2, with TRBD2 matching 8 bases. Germline assignment: CDR1 MNHEY and CDR2 SVGAGI. V lost 4 bases and J lost 0; bases outside the gene matches: 10. This CDR3 is 18 amino acids long. CDR3 amino acids: CASSLMVGLATNTGELFF. CDR3 in DNA: TGTGCCAGCAGTTTAATGGTCGGACTAGCCACGAACACCGGGGAGCTGTTTTTT.

This chain joins TRBV4-1 and TRBJ2-3, with D tentatively TRBD1 or TRBD2 (6 bases each). The germline V gene encodes CDR1 MGHRA and CDR2 YSYEKL. This CDR3 has 17 amino acids. V lost 0 bases, J lost 1 base, and 14 bases lay in between. In DNA, the CDR3 is TGCGCCAGCAGCCAAGATGGGGTAAGGGGGGGCACAGATACGCAGTATTTT. It codes for CASSQDGVRGGTDTQYF.

CDR3 protein: CASSQLRDTEAFF. CDR3 DNA sequence: TGCGCCAGCAGCCAACTCCGGGACACTGAAGCTTTCTTT. This sequence joins TRBV4-1 and TRBJ1-1; no clear D. Germline loops: CDR1 MGHRA, CDR2 YSYEKL. The CDR3 sequence is 13 residues long. V lost 2 bases to trimming and J lost 3 bases, with 7 bases between them.

This clonotype showed up just a few times. The J gene is TRBJ2-5, the V gene TRBV12-3 or TRBV12-4, with TRBD1 identical over 7 bases. The CDR3 length is 13 residues. V dropped 8 bases and J dropped 2; count of bases not matched to a gene: 5. The CDR3, as DNA: TGTGCCAGCGTCGGGACAGTACAAGAGACCCAGTACTTC. It specifies CASVGTVQETQYF.

There are many counts of this clonotype. CDR3 DNA sequence: TGTGCCAGCAGGCGGTTCGATCAGCCCCAGCATTTT. This translates into CASRRFDQPQHF. This chain connects TRBV12-3 or TRBV12-4 to TRBJ1-5; D is ambiguous. The CDR3 is 12 amino acids. The V gene lost 6 bases and the J gene lost 5 bases, with 8 bases spanning the gap.

The CDR3 sequence: CSVEEGQSYEQYF. The CDR3 nucleotides are TGCAGCGTTGAAGAGGGACAGTCCTACGAGCAGTACTTC. The genes are TRBV29-1 and TRBJ2-7; 7 positions match TRBD1. This CDR3 region has 13 residues. After removal of 0 bases from V and 1 base from J, the junction contained 0 bases not matched to a gene. CDR1 and CDR2 from the germline V gene are SQVTM and ANQGSEA.

The V gene is TRBV28, the J gene TRBJ2-1; D is undetermined. There are 13 residues in the CDR3. Trimming took off 2 bases at V and 4 bases at J, with 6 bases between the two ends. Germline CDR1 is MDHEN and CDR2 is SYDVKM. Written as DNA, the CDR3 is TGTGCCAGCAGTTTAGTCATATACAATGAGCAGTTCTTC. This gives the protein CASSLVIYNEQFF.

J is TRBJ2-7 and V is TRBV7-9, with D uncertain. The V gene lost 4 bases and the J gene lost 6 bases, with 13 bases spanning the gap. Germline V gene sequence: CDR1 SEHNR, CDR2 FQNEAQ (reference sequence). The CDR3 sequence is 13 residues long. The CDR3 sequence: CASSSSRGTEQYF. CDR3 coding DNA: TGTGCCAGCAGCTCCTCTCGTGGAACCGAGCAGTACTTC.

The V and J genes are TRBV6-2 or TRBV6-3 and TRBJ1-1; 7 bases align to TRBD1. Germline V gene sequence: CDR1 MNHEY, CDR2 SVGEGT. The CDR3 loop spans 15 amino acids. The junction had 8 bases not matched to a gene; V was cut back by 6 bases and J by 1 base. CDR3 nucleotide sequence: TGTGCCAGCAGCTCAGGGACAGAGAGGAACACTGAAGCTTTCTTT. This codes for CASSSGTERNTEAFF.

The chain has TRBV27 and TRBJ2-2; no definite D call. V dropped 5 bases and J dropped 4 bases, with 17 bases sitting between them. Germline V gives CDR1 MNHEY, CDR2 SMNVEV (reference sequence). The CDR3 is 16 amino acids. CDR3 in DNA: TGTGCCAGCAGTACCGAGATATCCGTACTCACCGGGGAGCTGTTTTTT. It is translated as CASSTEISVLTGELFF.

By share, this clonotype ranks as large. This chain uses TRBV28 with TRBJ2-2, with TRBD2 as a possible D gene (7 bases). Germline V lookup: CDR1 MDHEN, CDR2 SYDVKM. The CDR3 has 16 amino acids. The V gene lost 7 bases and the J gene lost 2 bases, with 17 bases spanning the gap. CDR3 residues: CASIKQRGGNTGELFF. The DNA for the CDR3 is TGTGCCAGCATCAAACAGAGGGGGGGAAACACCGGGGAGCTGTTTTTT.

The chain recombines TRBV5-1 with TRBJ2-5, with no clear D. CDR1 is SGHRS, CDR2 YFSETQ, per germline. V lost 7 bases to trimming and J lost 0 bases, with 19 bases between them. CDR3 length: 16 residues. This CDR3 is CASRHTFSANQETQYF. Written as DNA, the CDR3 is TGCGCCAGCCGACACACCTTTTCGGCGAACCAAGAGACCCAGTACTTC.

V gene TRBV7-9 combines with J gene TRBJ1-5; no clear D gene. This CDR3 region has 14 residues. CDR1 is SEHNR, CDR2 FQNEAQ, per germline (reference sequence). V lost 5 bases and J 0 bases, leaving 8 bases between the germline ends. The CDR3 region has the DNA TGTGCCAGCAGCGGACGTAATAGCAATCAGCCCCAGCATTTT. Translation gives CASSGRNSNQPQHF.

The chain couples TRBV7-6 to TRBJ2-7; TRBD2 might be the D (5 bases). Trimming pared 3 bases from V and 4 bases from J, leaving 16 bases between. The length of the CDR3 is 15 residues. Per the germline V gene, CDR1 is SGHVS and CDR2 is FNYEAQ. DNA of the CDR3: TGTGCCAGCAGCTTGGGAGCAGGACCCAGGTACGAGCAGTACTTC. Translating gives CASSLGAGPRYEQYF.

The V gene is TRBV9, the J gene TRBJ1-2; no firm D call. The CDR3 totals 12 residues. Looked up from germline, CDR1 is SGDLS and CDR2 is YYNGEE. Trimming stripped 3 bases from V and 2 bases from J, with 5 bases between. CDR3 DNA: TGTGCCAGCAGCGAGCCCAACTATGGCTACACCTTC. Encoded protein: CASSEPNYGYTF.

This clonotype was seen more than once but under ten times. The chain uses TRBV7-3 and TRBJ2-1; 9 nucleotides match TRBD2. CDR1 SGHTA and CDR2 FQGTGA come from the germline V gene. This CDR3 comprises 18 residues. J lost 4 bases, V lost 3 bases, and 13 bases had no gene match. The CDR3 loop is CASSLTSGYQDPYNEQFF. The CDR3 DNA reads as TGTGCCAGCAGCTTGACTAGCGGATACCAAGACCCATACAATGAGCAGTTCTTC.

This clonotype was counted at least ten times. The chain has TRBV12-3 or TRBV12-4 and TRBJ2-1, with no clear D. The CDR3 covers 11 residues. V was clipped by 2 bases and J by 6 bases, with 2 bases between them. The CDR3: CASSLINEQFF. The CDR3 DNA reads TGTGCCAGCAGTTTAATCAATGAGCAGTTCTTC.

This clonotype was recorded at least ten times. The J gene is TRBJ1-1, the V gene TRBV29-1, with TRBD1 as a possible D gene (6 bases). Germline lookup yields CDR1 SQVTM and CDR2 ANQGSEA. V was trimmed by 6 bases and J by 1 base, leaving 15 bases between them. The CDR3 contains 14 residues. The CDR3 DNA reads as TGCAGCGTGGGGGCCGTCAGGGGGAACACTGAAGCTTTCTTT. It yields the protein CSVGAVRGNTEAFF.

CDR3 in amino acids: CASSNVRGMPEQYF. CDR3 sequence (DNA): TGTGCCAGCAGTAACGTGCGGGGGATGCCCGAGCAGTACTTC. V usage is TRBV27 and J usage is TRBJ2-7, with 7 positions matching TRBD2. The length of the CDR3 is 14 residues. The junction had 10 bases not matched to a gene; V was cut back by 5 bases and J by 6 bases. Germline CDR1 MNHEY, CDR2 SMNVEV (reference sequence).